The clone carrying this TCR beta chain was detected many times. What it binds is unknown. The sample belongs to a study of T cells after yellow fever vaccination. Study-wide points: Highly abundant clonotypes carried over from the bulk population could end up in FACS-sorted repertoires as contaminants. Boosting was followed by the reappearance of most primary-vaccination clones (just under 98% CD4, 85% to 90% CD8). The secondary response was weaker but peaked faster, day 5 versus 15.

The TCR cDNA carried a universal primer site and UMIs from 5'RACE template switching. TCRdb independently ran MiXCR on the 5' RACE reads; one entry per CDR3 protein. The table shows under 300,000 distinct CDR3 sequences, with approximately 6.7% occurring only once. Sample: CD4+ T cells sorted from PBMCs, taken on the day of the yellow fever booster vaccination. This receptor was identified in a man in his thirties or forties who received the YFV17D yellow fever vaccine.

The DNA for the CDR3 is TGTGCCAGCAGCTTAGTGTGGAGGGCTCCGGAGACCCAGTACTTC. The encoded protein is CASSLVWRAPETQYF. V is TRBV7-2 and J is TRBJ2-5; tentative D call: TRBD2 (6 bases). Trimming stripped 1 base from V and 5 bases from J, with 14 bases between. This CDR3 has 15 amino acids. CDR1 is SGHTA and CDR2 is FQGNSA in the germline V gene.